The 13 T cell receptor beta chains reported below all come from one sample, sequenced in a study of blood T cell repertoires in COVID-19. Assay used: immunoSEQ multiplex PCR; TCRdb lists only in-frame clones, some missing. There are roughly 410,000 clones in the sample; about nine tenths occur only once, and roughly 1.6% lies in the top ten. Sequenced: peripheral blood. These receptors were taken from a woman aged 40 to 50 with COVID-19, enrolled during active disease.

This sequence joins TRBV6-2 or TRBV6-3 and TRBJ1-6; perhaps TRBD1 as D (6 bases). Germline CDR1 is MNHEY and CDR2 is SVGEGT. Between the trimmed V and J ends, which lost 5 bases and 9 bases, there was a span of 8 bases. The CDR3 sequence is 12 residues long. In DNA, the CDR3 is TGTGCCAGCAGTCCCAGGGGTTCACCCCTCCACTTT. Residues: CASSPRGSPLHF.

The genes are TRBV7-9 and TRBJ1-2; 8 nucleotides match TRBD1. Germline-derived CDR1 and CDR2 are SEHNR and FQNEAQ (reference sequence). The V gene end was trimmed by 3 bases and the J gene end by 1 base; junction bases not matched to a gene: 1. The CDR3 has 14 amino acids. The CDR3, as DNA: TGTGCCAGCAGCTTGGGACAGGATAACTATGGCTACACCTTC. It translates to CASSLGQDNYGYTF.

V usage is TRBV11-3 and J usage is TRBJ2-7; 12 nucleotides line up with TRBD1. Trimming removed 2 bases from V and 6 bases from J; junction bases left unmatched: 8. This CDR3 spans 16 amino acids. The germline V gene has CDR1 SGHNT and CDR2 YENEEA. CDR3 in amino acids: CASSLLGTGGAGEQYF. CDR3 bases: TGTGCCAGCAGCTTACTGGGGACAGGGGGCGCGGGCGAGCAGTACTTC.

The chain couples TRBV5-6 to TRBJ2-5; TRBD2 might be the D (5 bases). Trimming took off 5 bases at V and 2 bases at J, with 10 bases between the two ends. The germline gives CDR1 SGHDT, CDR2 YYEEEE. The length of the CDR3 is 13 residues. The CDR3 here is CASRYRGQETQYF. As DNA, the CDR3 is TGTGCCAGCAGGTACCGGGGACAAGAGACCCAGTACTTC.

The V and J genes are TRBV27 and TRBJ1-4; 8 nucleotides agree with TRBD1. J was trimmed by 5 bases and V by 6 bases; bases with no gene match: 5. This CDR3 is built from 14 residues. Per germline, CDR1 MNHEY and CDR2 SMNVEV (reference sequence). The CDR3 spells CASRSTGGNEKLFF. In DNA form, the CDR3 reads TGTGCCAGCAGGTCAACAGGGGGAAATGAAAAACTGTTTTTT.

The chain has TRBV18 and TRBJ2-5; 7 nucleotides line up with TRBD1. V lost 1 base, J lost 2 bases, and 7 bases stayed unmatched. The CDR3 spans 16 residues. Germline assignment: CDR1 KGHSH and CDR2 LQKENI. DNA of the CDR3: TGTGCCAGCTCACCACTCCAATCAGGGGGACAAGAGACCCAGTACTTC. Translating it yields CASSPLQSGGQETQYF.

This chain connects TRBV3-1 (or the pseudogene TRBV3-2) to TRBJ2-7; 8 bases map to TRBD1. The CDR3 is 14 amino acids. V trimming: 1 base; J trimming: 5 bases; junction bases outside the gene matches: 4. Germline assignment: CDR1 LGHDT and CDR2 YNNKEL (reference sequence). The DNA for the CDR3 is TGTGCCAGCAGCCAAGGCGCAGGGGGCGACGAGCAGTACTTC. Amino acid sequence: CASSQGAGGDEQYF.

This chain links TRBV27 with TRBJ1-6; 7 nucleotides match TRBD1. The CDR3 has 14 amino acids. The V segment lost 5 bases and the J segment 6 bases; nucleotides outside the gene matches: 4. CDR1 and CDR2 (germline): MNHEY, SMNVEV (reference sequence). For the CDR3, the DNA is TGTGCCAGCAGTCGGCAGGGGGGTAATTCACCCCTCCACTTT. Protein: CASSRQGGNSPLHF.

V gene TRBV11-3 combines with J gene TRBJ2-1; tentative D call: TRBD2 (6 bases). Trimming shortened V by 9 bases and J by 5 bases, and 35 bases separated the two germline ends. The CDR3 totals 20 residues. CDR1 and CDR2 (germline): SGHNT, YENEEA. CDR3: CARGEESRPADPNPNNEQFF. CDR3 nucleotides: TGTGCCAGGGGGGAGGAATCCAGGCCGGCGGATCCAAATCCAAACAATGAGCAGTTCTTC.

The CDR3 DNA reads as TGTGCCAGCAGCGTCCCGGGACAGGGTGAAAAACTGTTTTTT. It encodes CASSVPGQGEKLFF. The rearrangement joins TRBV9 to TRBJ1-4, with 9 bases fitting TRBD1. CDR1 is SGDLS and CDR2 is YYNGEE in the germline V gene. The CDR3 has 14 residues. V shed 2 bases, J shed 7 bases, and the junction held 3 bases outside the gene matches.

The chain links TRBV5-1 to TRBJ1-1; 7 bases align to TRBD1. The V and J ends lost 4 bases and 6 bases, in that order; junction bases with no gene match: 3. The length of the CDR3 is 12 residues. CDR1 is SGHRS and CDR2 is YFSETQ in the germline V gene. CDR3 coding DNA: TGCGCCAGCAGCCCAGACAGGGCTGAAGCTTTCTTT. It codes for CASSPDRAEAFF.

The chain uses TRBV5-5 and TRBJ1-1; D unclear. This CDR3 contains 15 residues. V was shortened by 0 bases and J by 1 base, with 10 bases between the two germline ends. Germline V gene lookup returns CDR1 SGHKS and CDR2 YYEKEE (reference sequence). The CDR3 is CASSLARRTNTEAFF. For the CDR3, the DNA is TGTGCCAGCAGCTTGGCACGGAGAACGAACACTGAAGCTTTCTTT.

This chain connects TRBV12-3 or TRBV12-4 to TRBJ1-5; D not certain. The CDR3 runs 13 residues. V dropped 7 bases and J dropped 4 bases, with 11 bases sitting between them. The CDR3 loop reads CASILSGNQPQHF. CDR3 in DNA: TGTGCCAGCATTCTTTCCGGGAATCAGCCCCAGCATTTT.